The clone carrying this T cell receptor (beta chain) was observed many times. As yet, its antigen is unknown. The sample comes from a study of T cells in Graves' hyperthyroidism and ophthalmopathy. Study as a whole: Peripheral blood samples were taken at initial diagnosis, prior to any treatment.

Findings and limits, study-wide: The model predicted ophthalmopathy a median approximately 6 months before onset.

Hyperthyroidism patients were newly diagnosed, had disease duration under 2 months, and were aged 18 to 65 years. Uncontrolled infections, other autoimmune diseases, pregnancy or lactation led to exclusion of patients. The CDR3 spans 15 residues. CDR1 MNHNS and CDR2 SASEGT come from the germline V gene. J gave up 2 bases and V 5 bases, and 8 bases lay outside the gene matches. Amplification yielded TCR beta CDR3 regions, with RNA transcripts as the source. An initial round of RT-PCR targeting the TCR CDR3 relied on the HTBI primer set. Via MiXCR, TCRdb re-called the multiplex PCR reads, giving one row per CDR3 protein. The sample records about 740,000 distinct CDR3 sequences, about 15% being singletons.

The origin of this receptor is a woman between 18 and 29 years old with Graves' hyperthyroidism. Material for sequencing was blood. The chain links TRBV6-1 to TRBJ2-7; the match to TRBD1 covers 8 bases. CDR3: CASSPQGAMTYEQYF. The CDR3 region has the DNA TGTGCCAGCAGTCCCCAGGGGGCGATGACCTACGAGCAGTACTTC.